Following are 23 T cell receptor beta chains from one sample sequenced in a study of T cells in localized non-small cell lung cancer (dated by TCRdb to the early 2020s). The library was produced with the immunoSEQ multiplex PCR assay. TCRdb took over this immuneACCESS table, retaining in-frame rearrangements with V and J assigned. Such tables are incomplete; in checked studies, under half of the missing clones stem from an unresolved V gene, and the remainder is unexplained. The sample records about 12,000 clones, more than 70% of which are singletons. The top ten clones comprise around a fifth of the sample. This specimen was peripheral blood, taken before any cancer treatment. Receptors were obtained from a male donor at least 60 years old with stage I lung adenocarcinoma.

V usage is TRBV7-2 and J usage is TRBJ2-7, with 7 bases identical to TRBD2. Germline lookup yields CDR1 SGHTA and CDR2 FQGNSA. The V and J ends lost 2 bases and 7 bases, in that order; junction bases with no gene match: 8. CDR3 length equals 14 residues. The CDR3 sequence is CASSLLYGGSEQYF. Here the CDR3 DNA reads TGTGCCAGCAGCTTACTCTACGGGGGGTCTGAGCAGTACTTC.

V gene TRBV6-6 combines with J gene TRBJ1-5; 7 positions agree with TRBD1. Germline V gene lookup returns CDR1 MNHNY and CDR2 SVGAGI (reference sequence). The CDR3 extends over 15 amino acids. The J segment lost 4 bases and the V segment lost 4 bases, leaving 7 bases of the junction unmatched. For the CDR3, the DNA is TGTGCCAGCAGTTTGACAGGGTCAGGGAATCAGCCCCAGCATTTT. Amino acid sequence: CASSLTGSGNQPQHF.

The chain uses TRBV18 and TRBJ1-2; unclear D gene. In germline, CDR1 is KGHSH, CDR2 LQKENI. The CDR3 is made up of 15 amino acids. Trimming removed 1 base at V and 3 bases at J, with 12 bases between. The CDR3, as DNA: TGTGCCAGCTCACCACTTTCATTCACCGACTATGGCTACACCTTC. This sequence encodes CASSPLSFTDYGYTF.

The gene calls are TRBV19 and TRBJ1-5; D ambiguous. The CDR3 spans 13 residues. V gave up 7 bases and J gave up 2 bases, with 9 bases separating them. CDR1 and CDR2 from the germline V gene are LNHDA and SQIVND (reference sequence). Written as DNA, the CDR3 is TGTGCCAGTACCTCCCGGGGCAATCAGCCCCAGCATTTT. As protein: CASTSRGNQPQHF.

The V call is TRBV5-1, the J call TRBJ2-6; unclear D gene. The CDR3 is 14 amino acids. Germline V gene lookup returns CDR1 SGHRS and CDR2 YFSETQ. Between the trimmed V and J ends, which lost 8 bases and 4 bases, there was a span of 13 bases. The CDR3 spells CASSDEVGANVLTF. The CDR3 nucleotides read TGCGCCAGTTCCGACGAAGTGGGGGCCAACGTCCTGACTTTC.

V gene TRBV18 combines with J gene TRBJ1-5; D remains unclear. Germline V CDR1 and CDR2: KGHSH, LQKENI. V shed 5 bases and J shed 3 bases, with 11 bases lying between them. The CDR3 runs to 14 residues. In DNA form, the CDR3 reads TGTGCCAGCTCATTTGGAGATTCCAATCAGCCCCAGCATTTT. Its protein is CASSFGDSNQPQHF.

This clone is a singleton in its sample. The chain couples TRBV2 to TRBJ2-6, with D possibly matching TRBD1 (5 bases). The V end was cut by 6 bases, the J end by 0 bases, with 9 bases between. The CDR3 is 15 amino acids. CDR1 and CDR2 (germline): SNHLY, FYNNEI. In DNA, the CDR3 is TGTGCCAGCAGAGACAGTAGCTCTGGGGCCAACGTCCTGACTTTC. Translating it yields CASRDSSSGANVLTF.

The chain joins TRBV28 to TRBJ1-6, with D possibly TRBD1 on 6 matching bases. Germline CDR1 MDHEN, CDR2 SYDVKM. This CDR3 has 15 amino acids. V was pared by 6 bases and J by 9 bases, with 18 bases between. Written as DNA, the CDR3 is TGTGCCAGCAGGAGGCAGGGGTTCGGATTTTCACCCCTCCACTTT. As protein: CASRRQGFGFSPLHF.

The J gene is TRBJ1-2, the V gene TRBV6-1; the D is unclear. The germline gives CDR1 MNHNS, CDR2 SASEGT. The V end was cut by 1 base, the J end by 2 bases, with 2 bases between. The CDR3 loop spans 12 amino acids. CDR3 region: CASSEGNYGYTF. Written as DNA, the CDR3 is TGTGCCAGCAGTGAAGGCAACTATGGCTACACCTTC.

V gene TRBV7-2 combines with J gene TRBJ2-5; D perhaps matches TRBD1 (7 bases). The CDR3 is 14 amino acids. V was pared by 3 bases and J by 1 base, with 9 bases between. CDR1 SGHTA and CDR2 FQGNSA come from the germline V gene. DNA for the CDR3: TGTGCCAGCAGCTTGCGGGACAGCCAAGAGACCCAGTACTTC. Protein product: CASSLRDSQETQYF.

This rearrangement joins TRBV20-1 to TRBJ2-5; D is possibly TRBD2 (7 bases). The CDR3 length is 11 residues. From germline, CDR1 is DFQATT and CDR2 SNEGSKA (reference sequence). V shed 8 bases and J shed 6 bases, with 13 bases lying between them. The CDR3 sequence is CSWGGVKTQYF. CDR3 nucleotides: TGCAGTTGGGGGGGCGTAAAGACCCAGTACTTC.

The rearrangement uses TRBV9 and TRBJ1-1, with D unresolved. Trimming pared 0 bases from V and 1 base from J, leaving 4 bases between. Germline CDR1 SGDLS, CDR2 YYNGEE. The CDR3 has 13 amino acids. The CDR3 reads CASSVAANTEAFF. CDR3 DNA: TGTGCCAGCAGCGTAGCAGCGAACACTGAAGCTTTCTTT.

The chain carries TRBV19 and TRBJ2-6, with D uncertain. CDR3 length: 13 amino acids. V was cut by 8 bases and J by 0 bases, with 5 bases left in between. Germline CDR1 and CDR2: LNHDA and SQIVND (reference sequence). The CDR3 nucleotides read TGTGCCAGTCGGAGCTCTGGGGCCAACGTCCTGACTTTC. Protein product: CASRSSGANVLTF.

This clone appeared once. The chain is built from TRBV7-8 and TRBJ2-7, with TRBD1 identical over 9 bases. The CDR3 contains 15 residues. Germline loops: CDR1 SGHVS, CDR2 FQNEAQ. Germline trimming cut 4 bases from V and 2 bases from J; bases unmatched to any gene: 6. This CDR3 is CASSSPGQGTYEQYF. CDR3 bases: TGTGCCAGCAGCTCCCCGGGACAGGGAACCTACGAGCAGTACTTC.

Concerning this clone: The conserved final phenylalanine or tryptophan is absent from the CDR3, which likely points to a read error. The chain is built from TRBV6-1 and TRBJ1-2, with a tentative D call TRBD1 (5 bases). The CDR3 is 13 amino acids. CDR1 MNHNS and CDR2 SASEGT come from the germline V gene. Between the trimmed V and J ends, which lost 10 bases and 3 bases, there was a span of 15 bases. The CDR3 nucleotides are TGTGCCATCCATATCAGGGCGGACTATGGCTACACCCTC. Amino acid sequence: CAIHIRADYGYTL.

This clone has only one observation. One junction end disagrees with the germline gene, perhaps due to a read error. The genes are TRBV2 and TRBJ2-7; 10 bases are a match to TRBD1. Germline CDR1 is SNHLY and CDR2 is FYNNEI. This CDR3 comprises 12 residues. The CDR3 sequence is CASSEGGTGVGF. As DNA, the CDR3 is TGTGCCAGCAGTGAAGGGGGGACAGGGGTTGGCTTC.

There are a few counts of this clone. The chain is built from TRBV28 and TRBJ1-2, with 9 bases identical to TRBD1. Germline loops: CDR1 MDHEN, CDR2 SYDVKM. The length of the CDR3 is 15 residues. After removal of 1 base from V and 9 bases from J, the junction contained 9 bases not matched to a gene. CDR3 DNA: TGTGCCAGCAGTTTATCCCCCCAGGACAGGGGTCGCTACACCTTC. Translation: CASSLSPQDRGRYTF.

This clone occurred once. This chain links TRBV5-6 with TRBJ2-5, with D perhaps TRBD1 or TRBD2 (5 bases each). V lost 4 bases and J 2 bases, leaving 15 bases between the germline ends. CDR3 size: 15 residues. Germline assignment: CDR1 SGHDT and CDR2 YYEEEE. The CDR3, as DNA: TGTGCCAGCAGCGAAGGGACGGTCCCACAAGAGACCCAGTACTTC. It encodes CASSEGTVPQETQYF.

This clone was counted a few times. V is TRBV27 and J is TRBJ2-5, with 9 bases lining up with TRBD2. J gave up 5 bases and V 2 bases, and 6 bases lay outside the gene matches. The CDR3 runs 15 residues. CDR1 MNHEY and CDR2 SMNVEV come from the germline V gene (reference sequence). In DNA form, the CDR3 reads TGTGCCAGCAGTTTAGGGCTAGCGGGGCTTGAGACCCAGTACTTC. Translating gives CASSLGLAGLETQYF.

The rearrangement links TRBV11-2 to TRBJ1-2, with TRBD1 matching 8 bases. The length of the CDR3 is 16 residues. Germline V gene sequence: CDR1 SGHAT, CDR2 FQNNGV. The V segment lost 4 bases and the J segment 8 bases; nucleotides outside the gene matches: 15. The CDR3, as DNA: TGTGCCAGCAGCTCGATCCAGGGGGCGCGTTTCTACGGCTACACCTTC. Protein product: CASSSIQGARFYGYTF.

The CDR3 DNA sequence: TGCGCCAGCAGCTGGGGGACGGGGGTGGAGACTGAAGCTTTCTTT. Translated: CASSWGTGVETEAFF. This chain connects TRBV5-1 to TRBJ1-1; weak D call: TRBD1 (5 bases). The CDR3 spans 15 residues. The V gene's germline CDR1 is SGHRS and CDR2 YFSETQ. Trimming stripped 3 bases from V and 5 bases from J, with 17 bases between.

The rearrangement joins TRBV19 to TRBJ2-3, with TRBD2 identical over 8 bases. The germline V gene encodes CDR1 LNHDA and CDR2 SQIVND (reference sequence). V was pared by 1 base and J by 2 bases, with 8 bases of the junction left unmatched. The CDR3 is 17 amino acids. In DNA, the CDR3 is TGTGCCAGTAGTATAGGACCTATAGCGGGGTTCACAGATACGCAGTATTTT. Protein sequence: CASSIGPIAGFTDTQYF.

This chain joins TRBV7-2 and TRBJ1-6; no definite D call. The germline V gene encodes CDR1 SGHTA and CDR2 FQGNSA. The V gene lost 5 bases and the J gene lost 8 bases, with 10 bases spanning the gap. This CDR3 is built from 13 residues. In nucleotides, the CDR3 is TGTGCCAGCAGCAGTAACCAGGATTCACCCCTCCACTTT. Its translation is CASSSNQDSPLHF. The variable domain in full, with the rest retrieved from reference TRBV7-2 and TRBJ1-6, is GAGVSQSPSNKVTEKGKDVELRCDPISGHTALYWYRQSLGQGLEFLIYFQGNSAPDKSGLPSDRFSAERTGGSVSTLTIQRTQQEDSAVYLCASSSNQDSPLHFGNGTRLTVT.